This paragraph reports one T cell receptor beta chain. There is no known antigen for this receptor. At one boundary the junction diverges from the germline segment, which might be a read error. For repertoire sequencing, the TCR beta CDR3 regions were amplified from RNA transcripts. The first round was an RT-PCR using HTBI primers with the Qiagen OneStep RT-PCR kit, and this first round was followed by a second-round multiplex PCR, then size selection and purification. The libraries underwent paired-end sequencing with 100 bp reads on an Illumina HiSeq2000. In the authors' own workflow: SOAPnuke was used to process the reads, throwing out any read that had adapters, had uncalled bases, had a mean Phred below 15, or lacked an exact constant-primer or identifier match. High-quality paired reads were merged with COPE v1.2.5. Unique nucleotide sequences were defined as clonotypes and aligned to IMGT TRB V, D and J references using MiTCR v1.1. Analysis was restricted to V-J combinations with a frequency above 0.0001, which covered over 98% of repertoires. For each V-J combination, a TCR clonal expansion and chaos score was defined as the ratio of F50 clonal expansion to chaos observed in the TCRdist matrix. Welch's t-statistics and random forest were used to reduce features to about a dozen V-J combinations, which were fed into a naive Bayes classifier. The similarity between thyroid and blood repertoires was quantified using the Morisita-Horn index. Starting from the raw public reads, TCRdb applied fastp trimming at Q25, assembled clones with MiXCR and retained in-frame beta chains. Each CDR3 protein gets just one entry, which takes the most common genes and DNA from the rows behind it. What appears here as the V and J calls and clone size reflects TCRdb's work, not the paper's. The sample includes a few hundred thousand distinct CDR3 sequences, with about 15% observed a single time. The biggest ten clones account for 2.4% of the sample.

This sample was included in a study of Graves' ophthalmopathy and Graves' hyperthyroidism (dated by TCRdb to between 2017 and 2018). Notes on the research overall: Peripheral blood samples were taken at the time of initial diagnosis, before any treatment was given. In total, 135 blood samples were TCR-sequenced: approximately 42 ophthalmopathy, around 75 hyperthyroidism and some 17 hyperthyroidism-to-ophthalmopathy patients. TCR beta repertoire signatures were used to distinguish Graves' ophthalmopathy from Graves' hyperthyroidism and to predict progression to ophthalmopathy. T-cell repertoires of thyroid tissue and blood were compared in 5 or 6 hyperthyroidism patients. Once sampling was done, hyperthyroidism patients were given methimazole at a starting dose of 30 mg daily, while ophthalmopathy patients were given high-dose intravenous methylprednisolone. For independent validation, a separate cohort was made up of 18 hyperthyroidism patients plus 17 patients who later progressed from hyperthyroidism to ophthalmopathy. To explore V-J signatures that separate ophthalmopathy from hyperthyroidism, a discovery set of about a hundred patients was enrolled, consisting of fewer than 45 with ophthalmopathy and 55 to 65 with stable hyperthyroidism.

A patient counted as having stable hyperthyroidism if there was no progression to ophthalmopathy within 18 months of follow-up. Hyperthyroidism patients were newly diagnosed, were aged 18 to 65 years, and had a disease duration under 2 months. Patients with other autoimmune diseases, uncontrolled infections, pregnancy or lactation were excluded. Diagnosis was based on clinical symptoms, serum thyroxine, TRAb, thyroid ultrasound and orbital computed tomography. PBMCs were isolated from about 9.2 ml of fresh peripheral blood by Ficoll-Paque density gradient centrifugation. Trizol reagent was used to extract the total RNA, and its quality was then checked on an Agilent 2100 Bioanalyzer. The investigation overall reported the following: Most expanded thyroid clonotypes with frequency above 0.001 were also detected in blood, suggesting blood repertoires may reflect the thyroid immune response. No statistical method was used to set the sample size in advance, and the investigators knew which group each participant was assigned to. The 13-signature model separated ophthalmopathy from stable hyperthyroidism with around 90% sensitivity and about 81% specificity in cross-validation, and 80%/75% in the test set. In validation, the model predicted ophthalmopathy progression with about 71% sensitivity and 72.22% specificity; 12 predicted patients were CT-confirmed with GO in a median of approximately 6.5 months.

From the cysteine through the phenylalanine, the CDR3 covers 14 amino acids. The kept DNA is CDR3 alone, 42 bases in frame from the first base. Taken from the germline V gene, the CDR1 and CDR2 loops are SGHTA and FQGNSA. The sample taken for sequencing was peripheral blood. This TCR derives from an adult woman with stable Graves' hyperthyroidism. The chain couples TRBV7-2 to TRBJ1-2; the D gene is perhaps TRBD1, on 5 matching bases. CDR3 reads: CASRLGVEDYGYTF. The DNA sequence follows: TGTGCCAGCAGATTAGGGGTGGAAGACTATGGCTACACCTTC. With the portions outside the CDR3 filled from the reference TRBV7-2 and TRBJ1-2 genes, the complete variable region becomes GAGVSQSPSNKVTEKGKDVELRCDPISGHTALYWYRQSLGQGLEFLIYFQGNSAPDKSGLPSDRFSAERTGGSVSTLTIQRTQQEDSAVYLCASRLGVEDYGYTFGSGTRLTVV.